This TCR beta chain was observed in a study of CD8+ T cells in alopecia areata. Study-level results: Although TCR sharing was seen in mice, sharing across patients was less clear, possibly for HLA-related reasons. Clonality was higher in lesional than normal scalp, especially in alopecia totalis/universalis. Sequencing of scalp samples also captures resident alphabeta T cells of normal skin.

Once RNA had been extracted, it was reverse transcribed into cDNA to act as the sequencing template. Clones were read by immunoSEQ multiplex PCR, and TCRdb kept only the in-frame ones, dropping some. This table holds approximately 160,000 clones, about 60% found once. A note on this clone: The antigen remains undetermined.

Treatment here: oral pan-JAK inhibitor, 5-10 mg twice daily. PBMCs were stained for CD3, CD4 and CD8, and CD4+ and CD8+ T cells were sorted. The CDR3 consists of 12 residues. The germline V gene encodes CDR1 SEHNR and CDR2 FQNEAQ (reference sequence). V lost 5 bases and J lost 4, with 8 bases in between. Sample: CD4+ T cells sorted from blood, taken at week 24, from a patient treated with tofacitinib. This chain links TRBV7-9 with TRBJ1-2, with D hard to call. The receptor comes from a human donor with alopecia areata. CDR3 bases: TGTGCCAGCAGCCTAGACGGCTATGGCTACACCTTC. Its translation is CASSLDGYGYTF.